This T cell receptor (beta chain) comes out of a study of blood T cell repertoires in COVID-19. The CDR3 is 16 amino acids. V trimming: 4 bases; J trimming: 4 bases; junction bases outside the gene matches: 7. Germline V gene sequence: CDR1 KGHSH, CDR2 LQKENI. Assignment of participants to cohorts was predicated upon participant-reported clinical history. Measured with immunoSEQ multiplex PCR; TCRdb has only the in-frame clones, and not every one. Of about 270,000 clones in the sample, around nine tenths are singletons; the top ten hold roughly 2%. Source material: PBMCs or T cells enriched from blood (not recorded which). The rearrangement uses TRBV18 and TRBJ1-4; 9 nucleotides agree with TRBD1. This sequence originates from a woman aged 55-69 years in a cohort exposed to, infected with or recovered from COVID-19 (not recorded which). The CDR3 DNA reads as TGTGCCAGCTCACGTACAGGGGGCCGCTTTAATGAAAAACTGTTTTTT. Protein sequence: CASSRTGGRFNEKLFF.